The 16 T cell receptor beta chains below all came from one sample that was sequenced in a study of shared clonotypes between healthy human individuals. This table comes from immunoSEQ multiplex PCR, and its TCRdb copy is limited to in-frame clones, with some not included. The sample yields 2 million to 2.5 million clones, approximately 94% seen once. Sequenced input: naive CD4+ T cells from PBMCs. Subset denoted: CD45RA+ positively selected. These receptors all stem from a young man in good health. Some clones in this sample may be carry-over from other donors' samples.

The rearrangement uses TRBV28 and TRBJ2-7; 8 bases agree with TRBD1. Germline V gene sequence: CDR1 MDHEN, CDR2 SYDVKM. This CDR3 is built from 13 residues. With 5 bases clipped from V and 3 bases from J, the junction kept 3 bases outside the gene matches. The CDR3 protein is CASSPGGIYEQYF. CDR3 bases: TGTGCCAGCAGTCCAGGGGGCATCTACGAGCAGTACTTC.

On this clone itself: The same CDR3 can be traced to other DNA sequences in this sample. The V gene is TRBV7-9, the J gene TRBJ1-1, with 10 nucleotides matching TRBD1. The germline V gene has CDR1 SEHNR and CDR2 FQNEAQ (reference sequence). CDR3 size: 14 residues. Trimming cost V 5 bases and J 4 bases; bases outside gene matches: 4. This CDR3 reads CASSPRTGGTEAFF. Written as DNA, the CDR3 is TGTGCCAGCAGCCCGCGGACAGGGGGCACTGAAGCTTTCTTT.

The rearrangement links TRBV28 to TRBJ2-3; D remains ambiguous. The CDR3 contains 15 residues. Germline CDR1 MDHEN, CDR2 SYDVKM. Trimming cost V 1 base and J 8 bases, with 16 bases left between them. The DNA of the CDR3 is TGTGCCAGCAGTTTATATCCACAGTATCGTGCTACGCAGTATTTT. Its translation is CASSLYPQYRATQYF.

V is TRBV5-4 and J is TRBJ1-3; D uncertain. The germline V gene encodes CDR1 SGHNT and CDR2 YYREEE (reference sequence). V was clipped by 6 bases and J by 2 bases, with 12 bases between them. The CDR3 covers 14 residues. CDR3 bases: TGTGCCAGCACCTCTCAGGAAGCTGGAAACACCATATATTTT. Its translation is CASTSQEAGNTIYF.

The chain carries TRBV9 and TRBJ2-1; TRBD2 matches at 12 bases. V shed 3 bases, J shed 2 bases, and the junction held 6 bases outside the gene matches. The length of the CDR3 is 17 residues. The germline V gene encodes CDR1 SGDLS and CDR2 YYNGEE. The CDR3 reads CASSATTSGRPYNEQFF. CDR3 nucleotide sequence: TGTGCCAGCAGCGCGACGACTAGCGGGAGACCCTACAATGAGCAGTTCTTC.

The chain combines TRBV5-8 with TRBJ2-7, with TRBD1 identical over 10 bases. Germline V gene sequence: CDR1 SGHTS, CDR2 YDEGEE. This CDR3 contains 15 residues. J was trimmed by 3 bases and V by 4 bases; bases with no gene match: 7. CDR3 sequence: CASSIDRGRIYEQYF. The CDR3 nucleotides read TGTGCCAGCAGCATAGACAGGGGGCGAATCTACGAGCAGTACTTC.

CDR3 coding DNA: TGTGCCATCAGGGCCCCACGGGACGAGCAGTACTTC. The encoded protein is CAIRAPRDEQYF. This chain uses TRBV10-3 with TRBJ2-7; D not certain. Trimming stripped 6 bases from V and 5 bases from J, with 11 bases between. This CDR3 has 12 amino acids. Germline CDR1 and CDR2: ENHRY and SYGVKD.

The chain employs TRBV4-3 and TRBJ1-1, with no clear D. Germline loops: CDR1 LGHNA, CDR2 YSLEER. V lost 3 bases and J lost 5, with 13 bases in between. This CDR3 region has 14 residues. As DNA, the CDR3 is TGCGCCAGCAGCCAGGGCTGGGTCCTTACTGAAGCTTTCTTT. Encoded protein: CASSQGWVLTEAFF.

Only one count was recorded for this clone. The V call is TRBV5-4, the J call TRBJ1-2; D is perhaps TRBD1 (5 bases). The CDR3 runs 15 residues. Germline lookup yields CDR1 SGHNT and CDR2 YYREEE (reference sequence). Between the trimmed V and J ends, which lost 5 bases and 2 bases, there was a span of 16 bases. This chain's CDR3 is CASSPGRTINYGYTF. The CDR3 DNA is TGTGCCAGCAGTCCCGGAAGGACAATCAACTATGGCTACACCTTC.

This rearrangement joins TRBV2 to TRBJ2-3; weak D call: TRBD1 (6 bases). V was shortened by 8 bases and J by 5 bases, with 17 bases between the two germline ends. The length of the CDR3 is 14 residues. Germline V gene sequence: CDR1 SNHLY, CDR2 FYNNEI. The CDR3 nucleotides are TGTGCCAGCTGGTACGGTAGAGGGGGAGATACGCAGTATTTT. It encodes CASWYGRGGDTQYF.

The chain carries TRBV6-5 and TRBJ2-5, with 7 positions matching TRBD1. Gene TRBJ2-7 matches the end of the DNA better, so the J call may be wrong. There are 12 residues in the CDR3. CDR1 is MNHEY, CDR2 SVGAGI, per germline. The CDR3 loop is CASRQGTYEQYF. The CDR3 region has the DNA TGTGCCAGCAGACAGGGGACCTACGAGCAGTACTTC.

In this sample, this clone turned up a few times. The genes are TRBV2 and TRBJ1-2; D unclear. CDR1 and CDR2 from the germline V gene are SNHLY and FYNNEI. V was trimmed by 5 bases and J by 5 bases, leaving 9 bases between them. This CDR3 comprises 12 residues. As DNA, the CDR3 is TGTGCCAGCAGTACCCAACCGTATGGCTACACCTTC. Protein sequence: CASSTQPYGYTF.

The J gene is TRBJ2-1, the V gene TRBV7-6, with TRBD1 matching over 12 bases. Germline V gene lookup returns CDR1 SGHVS and CDR2 FNYEAQ. Unmatched junction bases numbered 3, after V lost 4 bases and J lost 5 bases. The CDR3 extends over 15 amino acids. CDR3 nucleotide sequence: TGTGCCAGCAGCTCCGGGACAGGGGGCCACAATGAGCAGTTCTTC. This translates into CASSSGTGGHNEQFF.

The gene calls are TRBV27 and TRBJ2-7; the D is unclear. Germline V gives CDR1 MNHEY, CDR2 SMNVEV (reference sequence). This CDR3 is 15 amino acids long. Trimming took off 1 base at V and 1 base at J, with 11 bases between the two ends. CDR3 nucleotide sequence: TGTGCCAGCAGTTTATATGGGCAAGCTTCCTACGAGCAGTACTTC. It is translated as CASSLYGQASYEQYF.

The J gene is TRBJ1-6, the V gene TRBV6-6, with 7 bases lining up with TRBD1. The CDR3 loop spans 14 amino acids. CDR1 and CDR2 (germline): MNHNY, SVGAGI (reference sequence). V shed 5 bases and J 9 bases; nucleotides not matched to a gene: 7. DNA for the CDR3: TGTGCCAGCAGTCCTACAGGGGAGGGTTCACCCCTCCACTTT. This sequence encodes CASSPTGEGSPLHF.

The chain couples TRBV5-4 to TRBJ2-5; possible D gene TRBD2, 6 bases. The V end was cut by 3 bases, the J end by 2 bases, with 14 bases between. The germline V gene encodes CDR1 SGHNT and CDR2 YYREEE (reference sequence). The CDR3 extends over 15 amino acids. CDR3 sequence reads: CASSWGSGGQETQYF. Here the CDR3 DNA reads TGTGCCAGCAGCTGGGGGTCCGGGGGACAAGAGACCCAGTACTTC. Filled out from reference TRBV5-4 and TRBJ2-5, the complete variable domain reads ETGVTQSPTHLIKTRGQQVTLRCSSQSGHNTVSWYQQALGQGPQFIFQYYREEENGRGNFPPRFSGLQFPNYSSELNVNALELDDSALYLCASSWGSGGQETQYFGPGTRLLVL.